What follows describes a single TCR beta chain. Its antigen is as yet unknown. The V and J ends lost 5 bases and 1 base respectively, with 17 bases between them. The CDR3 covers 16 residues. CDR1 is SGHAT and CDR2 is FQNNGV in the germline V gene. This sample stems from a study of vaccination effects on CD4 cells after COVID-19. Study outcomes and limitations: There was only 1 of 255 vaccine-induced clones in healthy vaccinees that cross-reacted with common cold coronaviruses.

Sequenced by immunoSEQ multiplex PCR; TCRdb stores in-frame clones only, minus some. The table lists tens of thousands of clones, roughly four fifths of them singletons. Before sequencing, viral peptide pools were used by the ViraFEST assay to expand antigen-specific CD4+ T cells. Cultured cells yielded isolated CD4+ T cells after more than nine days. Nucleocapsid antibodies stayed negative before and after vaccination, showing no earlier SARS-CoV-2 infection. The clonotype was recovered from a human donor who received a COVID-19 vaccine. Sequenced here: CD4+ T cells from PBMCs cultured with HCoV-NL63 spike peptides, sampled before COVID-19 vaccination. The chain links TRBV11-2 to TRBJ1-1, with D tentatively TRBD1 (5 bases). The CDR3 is CASSHTRQWKNTEAFF. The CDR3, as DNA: TGTGCCAGCAGCCATACTAGACAGTGGAAGAACACTGAAGCTTTCTTT.